The T cell receptor (beta chain) under discussion was sequenced for a study of blood T cell repertoires in COVID-19. The method was immunoSEQ multiplex PCR; TCRdb's version includes in-frame clones alone and lacks a portion of them. The table has about 220,000 clones, roughly four fifths seen once. Germline values: CDR1 SGHNT, CDR2 YENEEA. With 7 bases removed from V and 1 base from J, the gap between germline ends came to 10 bases. The CDR3 is made up of 13 amino acids. This chain connects TRBV11-3 to TRBJ1-1, with D uncertain. Sequenced input: peripheral blood. This receptor was obtained from a woman between 40 and 50 years old with active or convalescent COVID-19. This CDR3 is CASNKEGNTEAFF. In DNA, the CDR3 is TGTGCCAGCAACAAGGAGGGGAACACTGAAGCTTTCTTT. Filled out from reference TRBV11-3 and TRBJ1-1, the complete variable domain reads EAGVVQSPRYKIIEKKQPVAFWCNPISGHNTLYWYLQNLGQGPELLIRYENEEAVDDSQLPKDRFSAERLKGVDSTLKIQPAELGDSAVYLCASNKEGNTEAFFGQGTRLTVV.